This is a list of T cell receptor beta chains from one sample in a study of cytotoxic CD8 clonotypes in ibrutinib-treated CLL. The repertoire was sequenced with immunoSEQ multiplex PCR; TCRdb's copy has only in-frame clones and lacks some. The sample has around 250,000 clones; 60% to 75% are singletons. Sample: PBMCs, taken after 24 months of ibrutinib treatment. These receptors were obtained from a human donor with chronic lymphocytic leukemia. CDR3s include the opening cysteine and the closing phenylalanine or tryptophan. D genes are given only for firm matches.

CDR3aa: CASSVVTGEETQYF
j_gene: TRBJ2-5
d_gene: NA
v_gene: TRBV9

CDR3aa: CASSLASGANTGELFF
j_gene: TRBJ2-2
d_gene: NA
v_gene: TRBV7-6

CDR3aa: CASRPSENTYNEQFF
j_gene: TRBJ2-1
d_gene: NA
v_gene: TRBV19

CDR3aa: CASSLLGTYGYTF
j_gene: TRBJ1-2
d_gene: NA
v_gene: TRBV5-1

CDR3aa: CASSIARGYSNQPQHF
j_gene: TRBJ1-5
d_gene: NA
v_gene: TRBV19

CDR3aa: CASQYRDRGNEQYF
j_gene: TRBJ2-7
d_gene: TRBD1
v_gene: TRBV25-1

CDR3aa: CAWSTRPNEQFF
j_gene: TRBJ2-1
d_gene: NA
v_gene: TRBV30

CDR3aa: CASNPTMWVAEAFF
j_gene: TRBJ1-1
d_gene: NA
v_gene: TRBV6-5

CDR3aa: CASTPSPTGNTIYF
j_gene: TRBJ1-3
d_gene: NA
v_gene: TRBV7-6

CDR3aa: CASSLNQGQQDQYF
j_gene: TRBJ2-5
d_gene: NA
v_gene: TRBV7-8

CDR3aa: CASSLAQVLTRQYF
j_gene: TRBJ2-3
d_gene: NA
v_gene: TRBV7-2